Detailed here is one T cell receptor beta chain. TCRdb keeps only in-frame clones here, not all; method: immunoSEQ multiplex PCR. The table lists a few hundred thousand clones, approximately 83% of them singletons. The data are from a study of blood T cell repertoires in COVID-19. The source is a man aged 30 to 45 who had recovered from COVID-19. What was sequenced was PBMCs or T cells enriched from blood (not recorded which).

CDR3 sequence (DNA): TGCGCCAGCAGCTCCCAGTCCGGGACAGGGTCCCTCGAGCAGTACTTC. Its protein product is CASSSQSGTGSLEQYF. V usage is TRBV5-1 and J usage is TRBJ2-7; 9 nucleotides align to TRBD1. The germline V gene has CDR1 SGHRS and CDR2 YFSETQ. V gave up 3 bases and J gave up 6 bases; unmatched junction bases: 13. The CDR3 loop spans 16 amino acids.